These T cell receptor beta chains were read from a single sample in a study of shared clonotypes between healthy human individuals. Sequencing was performed with immunoSEQ multiplex PCR; in TCRdb, only in-frame clones are kept and a portion is missing. The data show about 700,000 clones, roughly nine tenths seen once. The material sequenced was naive CD8+ T cells sorted from blood. These receptors were taken from a young man in good health. Each CDR3 is given with its conserved first and last residue. A D gene is named only where the DNA matches it firmly. Only part of the rows carry a size: once, few, many, or a class if the clone is expanded.

>TRBJ2-1|NA|NA|TRBV11-2
TGTGCCAGCAGCTTAGACAGGGAGCCCTACAATGAGCAGTTCTTC
CASSLDREPYNEQFF
>TRBJ2-2|once|NA|TRBV14
TGTGCCAGCAGCCAAGATTTTGAGGAGCTGTTTTTT
CASSQDFEELFF
>TRBJ2-5|once|TRBD2|TRBV29-1
TGCAGCGTTGAAGATCCGGAGCGGGAAAAGGAGACCCAGTACTTC
CSVEDPEREKETQYF
>TRBJ1-5|NA|NA|TRBV27
TGTGCCAGCAGTTTGGGCCCCGAGGGTCAGCCCCAGCATTTT
CASSLGPEGQPQHF
>TRBJ2-7|NA|NA|TRBV9
TGTGCCAGCAGCGTAGGGACAGCGCCCGAGCAGTACTTC
CASSVGTAPEQYF
>TRBJ1-5|NA|TRBD1|TRBV4-2
TGTGCCAGCAGCCGGGGAAACCAAGGGGGGACAGGTCAAAGACAGGATCAGCCCCAGCATTTT
CASSRGNQGGTGQRQDQPQHF
>TRBJ2-1|NA|TRBD2|TRBV27
TGTGCCAGCAGTTCCACTAGCGGGAGTCTTGATGAGCAGTTCTTC
CASSSTSGSLDEQFF
>TRBJ2-3|NA|TRBD2|TRBV9
TGTGCCAGCAGCAATAGCGGGAGGGGCACAGATACGCAGTATTTT
CASSNSGRGTDTQYF
>TRBJ1-2|few|NA|TRBV27
TGTGCCAGCAGTTTCGGCAGGAACTATGGCTACACCTTC
CASSFGRNYGYTF
>TRBJ1-2|NA|TRBD1|TRBV27
TGTGCCAGCAGTTTATTACAGGGGAGGGGCGGCTACACCTTC
CASSLLQGRGGYTF
>TRBJ2-1|NA|NA|TRBV2
TGTGCCAGCAGTGTCACTGCTGACAATGAGCAGTTCTTC
CASSVTADNEQFF
>TRBJ2-1|NA|NA|TRBV19
TGTGCCAGCCTCGCACCGGGAGTCCCCTACAATGAGCAGTTCTTC
CASLAPGVPYNEQFF
>TRBJ2-3|NA|TRBD2|TRBV10-3
TGTGCCACCCGACTAGCGGGAGCGAAAGATACGCAGTATTTT
CATRLAGAKDTQYF
>TRBJ2-7|NA|NA|TRBV2
TGTGCCAGGGTGGAGGGTACCGAGCAGTACTTC
CARVEGTEQYF
>TRBJ2-2|once|NA|TRBV7-9
TGTGCCAGCAGCCAGAAAGGCAGACTCACCGGGGAGCTGTTTTTT
CASSQKGRLTGELFF
>TRBJ2-1|NA|NA|TRBV6-6
TGTGCCAGCAGTTACCTTGCAGACCCGGGTGAGCAGTTCTTC
CASSYLADPGEQFF
>TRBJ2-7|NA|NA|TRBV4-1
TGCGCCAGCAGCCAAGGTTCCCAGTACGAGCAGTACTTC
CASSQGSQYEQYF
>TRBJ2-7|NA|TRBD2|TRBV27
TGTGCCAGCAGTTTAGGGAGCGGGAGGGCCCGCGAGCAGTACTTC
CASSLGSGRAREQYF
>TRBJ2-3|NA|NA|TRBV7-6
TGTGCCAGCAGCCCCTATAGTGGGGCAGATACGCAGTATTTT
CASSPYSGADTQYF
>TRBJ1-4|NA|NA|TRBV19
TGTGCCAGTAGTATAGCTGGCAGGGCAACTAATGAAAAACTGTTTTTT
CASSIAGRATNEKLFF
>TRBJ1-2|NA|NA|TRBV7-9
TGTGCCAGCACCCCTGATGGAGGCGGAGGCTACACCTTC
CASTPDGGGGYTF
>TRBJ2-2|NA|NA|TRBV7-7
TGTGCTAGCAGCTCGAGTGGCGGGGAGCTGTTTTTT
CASSSSGGELFF
>TRBJ1-4|NA|NA|TRBV19
TGTGCCAGTAATGTTTTGGGACTCTCTAATGAAAAACTGTTTTTT
CASNVLGLSNEKLFF
>TRBJ2-7|NA|NA|TRBV28
TGTGCCAGCACCCCACGGGGCTTTGGGACCTACGAGCAGTACTTC
CASTPRGFGTYEQYF
>TRBJ2-7|NA|NA|TRBV6-4
TGTGCCAGCAGTGACCCCCATGGCTTCTCCAGCTCCTACGAGCAGTACTTC
CASSDPHGFSSSYEQYF
>TRBJ2-7|NA|TRBD2|TRBV28
TGTGCCAGCAGACGACTAGCGGACCTAGACGAGCAGTACTTC
CASRRLADLDEQYF
>TRBJ2-7|NA|TRBD2|TRBV5-4
TGTGCCAGCAGCTTGGGGACTAGTACTTTCTCCTACGAGCAGTACTTC
CASSLGTSTFSYEQYF
>TRBJ2-7|NA|TRBD2|TRBV4-1
TGCGCCAGCAGCCAAGAGTTTACTAGCGGGAGGGCCGGGGTTTACGAGCAGTACTTC
CASSQEFTSGRAGVYEQYF
>TRBJ2-1|NA|NA|TRBV6-5
TGTGCCAGCACCCAGAGTAGGGAGACCGGCAATGAGCAGTTCTTC
CASTQSRETGNEQFF
>TRBJ2-2|NA|NA|TRBV5-1
TGCGCCAGCCGGGACCTAAACACCGGGGAGCTGTTTTTT
CASRDLNTGELFF
>TRBJ2-1|NA|TRBD1|TRBV27
TGTGCCAGCAGCCCCGGGACAGGGTTTTATGAGCAGTTCTTC
CASSPGTGFYEQFF
>TRBJ2-1|NA|NA|TRBV7-3
TGTGCCAGCAGCTTAACGTTGAGCGGACCATCCCGGGAGCAGTTCTTC
CASSLTLSGPSREQFF
>TRBJ1-4|NA|TRBD1|TRBV28
TGTGCCAGCAGTTTTGGGAGGACAGGGGGTGAAAAACTGTTTTTT
CASSFGRTGGEKLFF
>TRBJ2-4|NA|NA|TRBV7-2
TGTGCCAGCAGAGATGTCTCCAAAAACATTCAGTACTTC
CASRDVSKNIQYF
>TRBJ2-7|NA|TRBD2|TRBV6-1
TGTGCCAGCAGGAGCGGGGGCGCGGGGGAGCAGTACTTC
CASRSGGAGEQYF
>TRBJ2-1|NA|NA|TRBV21-1
TGTGCCAGCAGCTGGCGGGACAGGGGGGTCGACAATGAGCAGTTCTTC
CASSWRDRGVDNEQFF
>TRBJ2-5|NA|NA|TRBV7-9
TGTGCCAGCAGCCCTCGACGAGAAGAGACCCAGTACTTC
CASSPRREETQYF
>TRBJ1-1|once|NA|TRBV11-2
TGTGCCAGCAGCTTAGAGGCAGGGGTGACTGAAGCTTTCTTT
CASSLEAGVTEAFF